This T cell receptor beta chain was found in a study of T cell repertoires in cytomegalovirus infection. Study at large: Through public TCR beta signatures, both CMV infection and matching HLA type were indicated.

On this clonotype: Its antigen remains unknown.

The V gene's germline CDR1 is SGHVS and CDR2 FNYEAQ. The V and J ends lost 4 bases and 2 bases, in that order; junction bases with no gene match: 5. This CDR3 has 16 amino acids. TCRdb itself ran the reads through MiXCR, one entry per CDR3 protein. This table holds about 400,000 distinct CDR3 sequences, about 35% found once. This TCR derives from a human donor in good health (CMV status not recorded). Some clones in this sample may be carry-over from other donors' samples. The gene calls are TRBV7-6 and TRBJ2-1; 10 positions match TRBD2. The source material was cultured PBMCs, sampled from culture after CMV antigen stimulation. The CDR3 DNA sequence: TGTGCCAGCAGCTCCCTAGCGGGAGTACCCTACAATGAGCAGTTCTTC. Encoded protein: CASSSLAGVPYNEQFF.